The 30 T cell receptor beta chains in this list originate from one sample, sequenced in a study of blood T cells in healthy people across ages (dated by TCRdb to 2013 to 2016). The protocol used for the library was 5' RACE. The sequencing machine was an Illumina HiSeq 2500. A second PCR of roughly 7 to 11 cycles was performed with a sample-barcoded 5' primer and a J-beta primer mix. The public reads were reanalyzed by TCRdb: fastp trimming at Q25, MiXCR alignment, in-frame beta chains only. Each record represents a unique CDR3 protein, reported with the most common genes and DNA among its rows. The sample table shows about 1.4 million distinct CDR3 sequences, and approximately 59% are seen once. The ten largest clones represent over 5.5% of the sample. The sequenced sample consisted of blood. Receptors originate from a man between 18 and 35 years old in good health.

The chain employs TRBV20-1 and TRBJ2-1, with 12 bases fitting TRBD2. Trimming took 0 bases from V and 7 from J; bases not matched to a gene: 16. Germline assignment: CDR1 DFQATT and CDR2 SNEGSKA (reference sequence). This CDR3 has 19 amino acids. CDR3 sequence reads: CSARDLNSLAGGRENEQFF. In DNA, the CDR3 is TGCAGTGCTAGAGATCTCAATTCCCTAGCGGGAGGGCGTGAGAATGAGCAGTTCTTC.

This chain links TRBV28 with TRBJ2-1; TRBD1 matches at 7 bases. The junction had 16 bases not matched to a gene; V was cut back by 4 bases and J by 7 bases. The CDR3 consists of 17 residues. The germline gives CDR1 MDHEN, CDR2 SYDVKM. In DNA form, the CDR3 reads TGTGCCAGCAGTTCCCCTTTAAGTAGGGGGCGCTTGAATGAGCAGTTCTTC. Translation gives CASSSPLSRGRLNEQFF.

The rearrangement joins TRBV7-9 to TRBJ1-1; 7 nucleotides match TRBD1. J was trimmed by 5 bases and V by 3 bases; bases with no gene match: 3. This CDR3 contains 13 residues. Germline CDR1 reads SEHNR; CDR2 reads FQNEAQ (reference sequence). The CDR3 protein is CASSLGQRTEAFF. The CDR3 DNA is TGTGCCAGCAGCTTGGGACAGCGAACTGAAGCTTTCTTT.

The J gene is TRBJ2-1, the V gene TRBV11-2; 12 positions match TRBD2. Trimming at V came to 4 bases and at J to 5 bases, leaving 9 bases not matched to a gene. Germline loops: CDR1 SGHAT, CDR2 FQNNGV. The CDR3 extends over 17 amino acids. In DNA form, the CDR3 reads TGTGCCAGCAGCTCGACTAGCGGGAGTTTTAGGAACAATGAGCAGTTCTTC. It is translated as CASSSTSGSFRNNEQFF. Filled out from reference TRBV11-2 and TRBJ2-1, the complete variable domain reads EAGVAQSPRYKIIEKRQSVAFWCNPISGHATLYWYQQILGQGPKLLIQFQNNGVVDDSQLPKDRFSAERLKGVDSTLKIQPAKLEDSAVYLCASSSTSGSFRNNEQFFGPGTRLTVL.

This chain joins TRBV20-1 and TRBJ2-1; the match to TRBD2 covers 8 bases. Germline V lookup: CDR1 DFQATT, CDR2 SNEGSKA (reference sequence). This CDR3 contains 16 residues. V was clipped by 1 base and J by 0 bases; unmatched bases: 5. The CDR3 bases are TGCAGTGCTAGAGTGCTAGCGGGTAGCTCCTACAATGAGCAGTTCTTC. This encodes CSARVLAGSSYNEQFF.

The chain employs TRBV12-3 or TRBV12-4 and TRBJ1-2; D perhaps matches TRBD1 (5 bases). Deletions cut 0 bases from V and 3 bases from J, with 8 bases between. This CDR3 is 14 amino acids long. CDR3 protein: CASSLAQGYYGYTF. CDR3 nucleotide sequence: TGTGCCAGCAGTTTAGCGCAGGGCTACTATGGCTACACCTTC.

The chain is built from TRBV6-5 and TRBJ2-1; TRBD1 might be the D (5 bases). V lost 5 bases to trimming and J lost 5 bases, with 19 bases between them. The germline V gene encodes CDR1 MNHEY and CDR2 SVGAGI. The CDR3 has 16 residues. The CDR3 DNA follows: TGTGCCAGCAGTCCTAACAGGAGACCCCTTGACAATGAGCAGTTCTTC. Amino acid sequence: CASSPNRRPLDNEQFF.

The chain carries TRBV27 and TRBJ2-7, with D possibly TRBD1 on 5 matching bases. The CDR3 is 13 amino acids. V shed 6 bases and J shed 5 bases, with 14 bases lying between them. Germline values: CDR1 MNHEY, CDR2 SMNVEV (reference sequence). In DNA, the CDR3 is TGTGCCAGCAGGGACATAGGGTTCCACGAGCAGTACTTC. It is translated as CASRDIGFHEQYF.

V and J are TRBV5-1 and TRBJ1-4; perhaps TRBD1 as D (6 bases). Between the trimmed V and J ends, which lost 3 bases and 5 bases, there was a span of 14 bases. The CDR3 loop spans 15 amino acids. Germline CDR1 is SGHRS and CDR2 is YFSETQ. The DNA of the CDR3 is TGCGCCAGCAGCTGGATGGACAGAGAGAATGAAAAACTGTTTTTT. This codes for CASSWMDRENEKLFF.

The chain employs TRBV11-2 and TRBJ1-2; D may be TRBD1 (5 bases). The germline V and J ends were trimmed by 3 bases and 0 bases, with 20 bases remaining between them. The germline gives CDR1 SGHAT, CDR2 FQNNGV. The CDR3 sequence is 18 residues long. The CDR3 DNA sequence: TGTGCCAGCAGCTTCTCCCCGGGACCAACGGGAGCTAACTATGGCTACACCTTC. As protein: CASSFSPGPTGANYGYTF.

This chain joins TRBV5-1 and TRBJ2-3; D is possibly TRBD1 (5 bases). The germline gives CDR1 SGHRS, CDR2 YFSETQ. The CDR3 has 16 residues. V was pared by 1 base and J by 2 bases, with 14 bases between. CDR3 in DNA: TGCGCCAGCAGCTTGTTGACAGCTCTTTCCACAGATACGCAGTATTTT. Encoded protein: CASSLLTALSTDTQYF.

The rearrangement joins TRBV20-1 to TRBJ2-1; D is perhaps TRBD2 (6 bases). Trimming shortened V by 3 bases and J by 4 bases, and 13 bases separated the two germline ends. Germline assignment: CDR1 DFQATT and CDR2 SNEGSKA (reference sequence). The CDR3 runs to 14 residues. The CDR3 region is CSAREGGPYNEQFF. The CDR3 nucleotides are TGCAGTGCTAGGGAGGGAGGTCCATACAATGAGCAGTTCTTC.

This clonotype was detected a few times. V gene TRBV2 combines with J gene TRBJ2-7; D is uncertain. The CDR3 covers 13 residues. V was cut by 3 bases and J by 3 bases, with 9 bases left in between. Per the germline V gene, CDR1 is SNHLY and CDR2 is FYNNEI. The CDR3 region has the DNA TGTGCCAGCAGTGATGACACGAGCTACGAGCAGTACTTC. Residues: CASSDDTSYEQYF.

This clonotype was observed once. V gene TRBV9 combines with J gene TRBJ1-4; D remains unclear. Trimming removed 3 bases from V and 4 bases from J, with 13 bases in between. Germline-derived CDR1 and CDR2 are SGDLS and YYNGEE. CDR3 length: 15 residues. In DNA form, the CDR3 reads TGTGCCAGCAGCGGCACACTGGGTCTTAATGAAAAACTGTTTTTT. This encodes CASSGTLGLNEKLFF.

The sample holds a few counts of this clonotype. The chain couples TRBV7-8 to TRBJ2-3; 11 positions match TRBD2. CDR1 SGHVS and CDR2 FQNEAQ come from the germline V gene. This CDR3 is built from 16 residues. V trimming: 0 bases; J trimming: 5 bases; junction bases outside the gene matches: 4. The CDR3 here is CASSLATSGTLDTQYF. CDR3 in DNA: TGTGCCAGCAGCTTAGCGACTAGCGGGACATTAGATACGCAGTATTTT.

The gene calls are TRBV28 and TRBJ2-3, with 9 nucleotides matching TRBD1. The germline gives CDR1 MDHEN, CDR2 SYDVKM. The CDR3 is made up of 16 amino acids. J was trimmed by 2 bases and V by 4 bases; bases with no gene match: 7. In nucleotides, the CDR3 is TGTGCCAGCAGTTCCCCGGGACAGGGTCCCACAGATACGCAGTATTTT. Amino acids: CASSSPGQGPTDTQYF.

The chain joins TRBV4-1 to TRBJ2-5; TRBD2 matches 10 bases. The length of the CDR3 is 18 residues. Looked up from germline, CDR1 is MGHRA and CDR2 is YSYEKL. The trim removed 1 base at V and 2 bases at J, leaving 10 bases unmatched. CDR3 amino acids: CASSQVFRTSGNQETQYF. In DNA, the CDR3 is TGCGCCAGCAGCCAAGTTTTTAGGACTAGCGGTAATCAAGAGACCCAGTACTTC.

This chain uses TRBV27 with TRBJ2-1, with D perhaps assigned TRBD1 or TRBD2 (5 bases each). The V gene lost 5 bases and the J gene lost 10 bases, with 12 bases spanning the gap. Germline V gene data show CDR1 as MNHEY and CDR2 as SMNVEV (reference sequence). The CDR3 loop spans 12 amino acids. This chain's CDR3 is CASSDPGPEQFF. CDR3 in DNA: TGTGCCAGCAGTGATCCGGGGCCAGAGCAGTTCTTC.

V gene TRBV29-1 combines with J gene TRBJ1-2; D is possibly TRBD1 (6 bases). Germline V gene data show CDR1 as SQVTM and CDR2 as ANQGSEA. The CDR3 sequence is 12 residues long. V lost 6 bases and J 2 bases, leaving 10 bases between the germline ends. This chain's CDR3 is CSVQDSNYGYTF. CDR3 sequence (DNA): TGCAGCGTGCAGGACAGCAACTATGGCTACACCTTC.

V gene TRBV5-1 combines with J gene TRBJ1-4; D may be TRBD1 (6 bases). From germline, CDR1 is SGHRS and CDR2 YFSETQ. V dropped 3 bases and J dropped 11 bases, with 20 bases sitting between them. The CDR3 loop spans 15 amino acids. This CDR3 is CASSSIQGNSDKLFF. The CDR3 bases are TGCGCCAGCAGCTCGATACAGGGTAACTCAGACAAACTGTTTTTT.

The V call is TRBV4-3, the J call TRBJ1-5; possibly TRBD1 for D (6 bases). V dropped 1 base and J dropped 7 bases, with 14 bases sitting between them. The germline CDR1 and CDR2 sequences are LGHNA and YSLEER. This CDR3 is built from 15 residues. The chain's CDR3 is CASSQGARGKQPQHF. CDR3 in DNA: TGCGCCAGCAGCCAAGGTGCCAGGGGTAAGCAGCCCCAGCATTTT.

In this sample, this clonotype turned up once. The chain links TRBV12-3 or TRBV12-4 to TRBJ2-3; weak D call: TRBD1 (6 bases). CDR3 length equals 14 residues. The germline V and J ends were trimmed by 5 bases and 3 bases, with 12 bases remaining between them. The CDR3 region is CASSQQGQTDTQYF. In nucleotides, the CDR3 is TGTGCCAGCAGTCAACAGGGTCAGACAGATACGCAGTATTTT.

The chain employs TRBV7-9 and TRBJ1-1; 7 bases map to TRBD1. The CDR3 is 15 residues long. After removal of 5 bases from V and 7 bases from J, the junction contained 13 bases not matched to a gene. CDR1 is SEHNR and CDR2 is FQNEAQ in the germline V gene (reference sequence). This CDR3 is CASSDTHRGPGEAFF. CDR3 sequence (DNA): TGTGCCAGCAGCGATACCCACAGGGGCCCCGGTGAAGCTTTCTTT.

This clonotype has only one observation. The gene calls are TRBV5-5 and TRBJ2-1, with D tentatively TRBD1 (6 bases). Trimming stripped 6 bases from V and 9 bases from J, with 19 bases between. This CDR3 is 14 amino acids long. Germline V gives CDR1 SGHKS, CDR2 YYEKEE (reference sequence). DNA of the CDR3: TGTGCCAGCACCCAAGGTAGGGGGTTTACTGAGCAGTTCTTC. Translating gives CASTQGRGFTEQFF.

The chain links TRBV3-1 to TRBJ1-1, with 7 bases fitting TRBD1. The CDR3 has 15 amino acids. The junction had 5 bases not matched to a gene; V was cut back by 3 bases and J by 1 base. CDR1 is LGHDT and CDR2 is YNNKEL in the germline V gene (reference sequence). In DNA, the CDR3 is TGTGCCAGCAGCCAGAACAGGGGACAGAACACTGAAGCTTTCTTT. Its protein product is CASSQNRGQNTEAFF.

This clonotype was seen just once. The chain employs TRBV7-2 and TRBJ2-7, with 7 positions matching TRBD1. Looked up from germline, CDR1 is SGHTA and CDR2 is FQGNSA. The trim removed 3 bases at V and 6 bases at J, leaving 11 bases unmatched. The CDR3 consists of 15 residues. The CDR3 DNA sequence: TGTGCCAGCAGCTTGCGGACAGGAGCCCTCGGCGAGCAGTACTTC. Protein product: CASSLRTGALGEQYF.

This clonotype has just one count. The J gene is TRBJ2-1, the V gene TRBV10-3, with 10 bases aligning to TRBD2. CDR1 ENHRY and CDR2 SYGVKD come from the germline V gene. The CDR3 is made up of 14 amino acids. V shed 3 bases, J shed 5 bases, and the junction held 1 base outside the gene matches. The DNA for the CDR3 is TGTGCCATCAGTGAAAGCGGGGGGGACAATGAGCAGTTCTTC. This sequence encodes CAISESGGDNEQFF.

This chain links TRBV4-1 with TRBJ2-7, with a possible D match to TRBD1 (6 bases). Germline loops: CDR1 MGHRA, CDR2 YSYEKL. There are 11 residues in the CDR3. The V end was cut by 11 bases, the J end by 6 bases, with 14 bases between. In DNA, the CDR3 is TGCGCCTCGGTGGGGGCCGGCGAGCAGTACTTC. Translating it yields CASVGAGEQYF.

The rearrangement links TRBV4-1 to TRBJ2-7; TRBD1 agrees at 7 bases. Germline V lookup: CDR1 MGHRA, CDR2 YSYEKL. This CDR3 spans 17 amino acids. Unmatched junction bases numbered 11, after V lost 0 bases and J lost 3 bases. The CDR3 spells CASSQDKFDRDDYEQYF. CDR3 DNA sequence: TGCGCCAGCAGCCAAGACAAATTTGACAGGGATGACTACGAGCAGTACTTC.

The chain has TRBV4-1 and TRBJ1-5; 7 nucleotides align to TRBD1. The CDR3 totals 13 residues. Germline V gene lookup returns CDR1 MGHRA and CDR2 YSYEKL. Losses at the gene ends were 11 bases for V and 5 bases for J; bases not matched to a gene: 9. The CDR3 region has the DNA TGCGCCTCCGCCGACAGGGAAGATCAGCCCCAGCATTTT. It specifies CASADREDQPQHF.